The present TCR beta chain was sequenced within a study of control samples from healthy donors and cancer patients. V lost 0 bases, J lost 3 bases, and 22 bases lay in between. The CDR3 runs 19 residues. The count of this clone is one. This table comes from immunoSEQ multiplex PCR, and its TCRdb copy is limited to in-frame clones, with some not included. The repertoire holds about 140,000 clones, with 94% as singletons. The sample consisted of blood. This receptor was identified in a man aged 40-55 years in good health. The chain links TRBV5-7 to TRBJ1-5, with no clear D. TRBV5-7 counts as an open reading frame of uncertain function. CDR3 sequence (DNA): TGTGCCAGCAGCTTGGAAGCCGGCACAATCAGCGACAACAATCAGCCCCAGCATTTT. Translating gives CASSLEAGTISDNNQPQHF.